This T cell receptor (beta chain) comes out of a study of blood T cells in healthy people across ages. Next came a second PCR, run for about 7 to 12 cycles, which used a sample-barcoded 5' primer along with a J-beta primer mix. TCRdb analysed the 5' RACE reads with MiXCR anew, one entry per CDR3 protein. This table has hundreds of thousands of distinct CDR3 sequences, about 53% appearing once. CDR1 and CDR2 from the germline V gene are MNHNY and SVGAGI (reference sequence). The CDR3 extends over 14 amino acids. The sequencing input was blood. The chain recombines TRBV6-6 with TRBJ2-5, with 9 bases identical to TRBD1. The end of the DNA is better explained by TRBJ2-7, so the J call may be wrong. This receptor was obtained from a man between 60 and 75 years old in good health. The CDR3 region has the DNA TGTGCCAGCAGTTACGGACAGGGGAACCACGAGCAGTACTTC. It yields the protein CASSYGQGNHEQYF.